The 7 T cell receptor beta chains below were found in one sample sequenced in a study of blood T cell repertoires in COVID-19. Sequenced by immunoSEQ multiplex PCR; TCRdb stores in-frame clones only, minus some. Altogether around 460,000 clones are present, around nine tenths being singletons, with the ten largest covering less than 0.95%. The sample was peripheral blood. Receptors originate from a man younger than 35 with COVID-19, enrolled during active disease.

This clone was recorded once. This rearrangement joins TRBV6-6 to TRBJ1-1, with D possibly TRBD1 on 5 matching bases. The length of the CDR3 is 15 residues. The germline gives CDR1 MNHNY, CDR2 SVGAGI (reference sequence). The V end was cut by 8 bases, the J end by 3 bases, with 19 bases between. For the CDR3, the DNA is TGTGCCAGCTCGGGGGGGATCCACGGTGACACTGAAGCTTTCTTT. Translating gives CASSGGIHGDTEAFF.

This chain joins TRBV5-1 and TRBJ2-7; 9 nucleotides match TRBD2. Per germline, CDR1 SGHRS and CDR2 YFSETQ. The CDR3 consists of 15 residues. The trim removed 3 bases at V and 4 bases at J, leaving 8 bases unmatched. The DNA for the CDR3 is TGCGCCAGCAGCTACCTTAGCGGGAGTACGTACGAGCAGTACTTC. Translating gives CASSYLSGSTYEQYF.

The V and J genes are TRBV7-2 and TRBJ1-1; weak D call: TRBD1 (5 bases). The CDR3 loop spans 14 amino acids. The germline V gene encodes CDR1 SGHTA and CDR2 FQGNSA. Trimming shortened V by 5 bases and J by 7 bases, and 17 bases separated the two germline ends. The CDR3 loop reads CASSPGGGEVEAFF. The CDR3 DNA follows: TGTGCCAGCAGCCCGGGTGGAGGGGAGGTTGAAGCTTTCTTT.

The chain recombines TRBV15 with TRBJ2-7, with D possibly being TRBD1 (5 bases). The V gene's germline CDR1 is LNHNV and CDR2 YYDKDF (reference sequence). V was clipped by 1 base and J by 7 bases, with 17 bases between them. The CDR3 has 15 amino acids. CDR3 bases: TGTGCCACCAGCAGAGGCCAACAAGGGCCAGGGGAGCAGTACTTC. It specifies CATSRGQQGPGEQYF.

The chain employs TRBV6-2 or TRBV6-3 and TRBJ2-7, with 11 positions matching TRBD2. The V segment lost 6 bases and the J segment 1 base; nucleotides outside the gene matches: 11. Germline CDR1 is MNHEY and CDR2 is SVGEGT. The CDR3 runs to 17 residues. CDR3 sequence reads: CASRYHSGTSGSYEQYF. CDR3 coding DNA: TGTGCCAGCAGGTACCACTCCGGGACTAGCGGTTCCTACGAGCAGTACTTC.

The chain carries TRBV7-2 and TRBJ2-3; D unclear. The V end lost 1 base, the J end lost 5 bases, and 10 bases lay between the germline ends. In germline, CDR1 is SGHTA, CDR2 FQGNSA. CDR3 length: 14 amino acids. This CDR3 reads CASSLVSVLDTQYF. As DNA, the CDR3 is TGTGCCAGCAGCTTAGTTTCGGTTTTAGATACGCAGTATTTT. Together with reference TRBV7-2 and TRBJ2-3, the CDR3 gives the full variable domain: GAGVSQSPSNKVTEKGKDVELRCDPISGHTALYWYRQSLGQGLEFLIYFQGNSAPDKSGLPSDRFSAERTGGSVSTLTIQRTQQEDSAVYLCASSLVSVLDTQYFGPGTRLTVL.

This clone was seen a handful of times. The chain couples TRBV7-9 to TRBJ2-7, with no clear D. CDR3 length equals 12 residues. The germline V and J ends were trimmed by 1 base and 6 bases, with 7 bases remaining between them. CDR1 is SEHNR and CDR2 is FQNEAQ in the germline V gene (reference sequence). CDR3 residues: CASSLEAVEQYF. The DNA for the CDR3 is TGTGCCAGCAGCTTAGAGGCGGTCGAGCAGTACTTC.